These 30 T cell receptor beta chains were all obtained from the same sample, sequenced in a study of cytomegalovirus exposure and HLA in healthy donors. The PCR ran on 60 Vbeta and 13 Jbeta primers. Here immunoSEQ multiplex PCR was the method, and the copy in TCRdb shows in-frame clones only, minus some. Of 80,000 to 100,000 clones in the sample, 74% were seen once. Input material: PBMCs. Every receptor here comes from a young man in good health and CMV-seropositive.

The chain combines TRBV19 with TRBJ1-1, with 8 bases matching TRBD1. V lost 5 bases, J lost 5 bases, and 7 bases stayed unmatched. This CDR3 is 14 amino acids long. CDR1 LNHDA and CDR2 SQIVND come from the germline V gene (reference sequence). The CDR3 reads CASSEQGVGTEAFF. CDR3 DNA: TGTGCCAGTAGTGAACAGGGGGTAGGAACTGAAGCTTTCTTT.

This clone was found a few times. J is TRBJ2-3 and V is TRBV7-2; possible D gene TRBD2, 6 bases. The CDR3 consists of 15 residues. V was cut by 2 bases and J by 1 base, with 10 bases left in between. Germline V gives CDR1 SGHTA, CDR2 FQGNSA. CDR3 DNA sequence: TGTGCCAGCAGCTTAAAGGCGGGGCGCACAGATACGCAGTATTTT. Translated, it gives CASSLKAGRTDTQYF. Drawing the rest from reference TRBV7-2 and TRBJ2-3, the complete variable domain is GAGVSQSPSNKVTEKGKDVELRCDPISGHTALYWYRQSLGQGLEFLIYFQGNSAPDKSGLPSDRFSAERTGGSVSTLTIQRTQQEDSAVYLCASSLKAGRTDTQYFGPGTRLTVL.

The chain couples TRBV5-1 to TRBJ2-5, with 11 bases lining up with TRBD2. Trimming at V came to 2 bases and at J to 1 base, leaving 4 bases not matched to a gene. The CDR3 extends over 16 amino acids. From germline, CDR1 is SGHRS and CDR2 YFSETQ. The CDR3 DNA reads TGCGCCAGCAGCTTCGGGACTAGCGGCTTCCAAGAGACCCAGTACTTC. Translating it yields CASSFGTSGFQETQYF.

Only one count was recorded for this clone. The rearrangement uses TRBV5-5 and TRBJ2-7; 7 nucleotides agree with TRBD1. The junction had 7 bases not matched to a gene; V was cut back by 4 bases and J by 3 bases. The germline CDR1 and CDR2 sequences are SGHKS and YYEKEE (reference sequence). The CDR3 runs to 14 residues. CDR3 DNA sequence: TGTGCCAGCAGCAAGACAGGGCCAAACTACGAGCAGTACTTC. It yields the protein CASSKTGPNYEQYF.

The rearrangement uses TRBV6-6 and TRBJ2-7; 9 nucleotides align to TRBD1. Unmatched junction bases numbered 6, after V lost 6 bases and J lost 6 bases. The CDR3 length is 13 residues. Germline CDR1 reads MNHNY; CDR2 reads SVGAGI (reference sequence). The CDR3: CASSNRGQGEQYF. DNA for the CDR3: TGTGCCAGCAGCAACAGGGGGCAGGGCGAGCAGTACTTC.

V usage is TRBV15 and J usage is TRBJ1-4; D not certain. CDR1 is LNHNV and CDR2 is YYDKDF in the germline V gene (reference sequence). This CDR3 region has 15 residues. The ends were cut back, 6 bases at V and 0 bases at J, with 11 bases in the middle. The DNA of the CDR3 is TGTGCCACCAGTCCTATAGCCGCAACTAATGAAAAACTGTTTTTT. Its translation is CATSPIAATNEKLFF.

The CDR3 region has the DNA TGTGCCAGCAGCAACTATAACTATGGCTACACCTTC. This sequence encodes CASSNYNYGYTF. V is TRBV27 and J is TRBJ1-2; no clear D. This CDR3 region has 12 residues. Trimming removed 6 bases at V and 1 base at J, with 6 bases between. Germline CDR1 reads MNHEY; CDR2 reads SMNVEV (reference sequence).

V gene TRBV5-6 combines with J gene TRBJ2-7; a possible D gene is TRBD2 (7 bases). This CDR3 contains 14 residues. Germline CDR1 SGHDT, CDR2 YYEEEE. With 1 base removed from V and 4 bases from J, the gap between germline ends came to 12 bases. CDR3 bases: TGTGCCAGCAGCTTGAAGGCGGGGGCTTACGAGCAGTACTTC. Translation: CASSLKAGAYEQYF.

The chain combines TRBV2 with TRBJ1-2; 10 bases line up with TRBD1. Looked up from germline, CDR1 is SNHLY and CDR2 is FYNNEI. V was clipped by 10 bases and J by 4 bases; unmatched bases: 12. CDR3 length equals 15 residues. The CDR3, as DNA: TGTGCCAACCCAGGTCCGGGACAGGGGAGCTATGGCTACACCTTC. This encodes CANPGPGQGSYGYTF.

This clone was detected only once. This chain connects TRBV15 to TRBJ1-5; 7 positions agree with TRBD1. Germline trimming cut 5 bases from V and 0 bases from J; bases unmatched to any gene: 13. Germline values: CDR1 LNHNV, CDR2 YYDKDF (reference sequence). The CDR3 is 18 amino acids. In nucleotides, the CDR3 is TGTGCCACCAGCGACAGGGAGTTAGTAGACTATAGCAATCAGCCCCAGCATTTT. Amino acid sequence: CATSDRELVDYSNQPQHF.

V gene TRBV10-3 combines with J gene TRBJ2-7; 9 positions agree with TRBD1. Losses at the gene ends were 9 bases for V and 7 bases for J; bases not matched to a gene: 7. The germline gives CDR1 ENHRY, CDR2 SYGVKD. The CDR3 has 12 residues. CDR3 in amino acids: CAISTGGEEQYF. The CDR3 DNA reads TGTGCCATTTCAACAGGGGGCGAGGAGCAGTACTTC.

The chain joins TRBV19 to TRBJ1-5; no definite D call. CDR1 is LNHDA and CDR2 is SQIVND in the germline V gene (reference sequence). V was cut by 5 bases and J by 0 bases, with 11 bases left in between. The CDR3 runs to 15 residues. The CDR3 is CASSQAQHSNQPQHF. The CDR3, as DNA: TGTGCCAGTAGTCAGGCACAACATAGCAATCAGCCCCAGCATTTT. Variable domain in full (rest from reference TRBV19 and TRBJ1-5): DGGITQSPKYLFRKEGQNVTLSCEQNLNHDAMYWYRQDPGQGLRLIYYSQIVNDFQKGDIAEGYSVSREKKESFPLTVTSAQKNPTAFYLCASSQAQHSNQPQHFGDGTRLSIL.

The genes are TRBV6-5 and TRBJ1-5; no clear D gene. The CDR3 has 15 residues. The V end was cut by 0 bases, the J end by 0 bases, with 6 bases between. The V gene's germline CDR1 is MNHEY and CDR2 SVGAGI. CDR3: CASSYSRNSNQPQHF. In nucleotides, the CDR3 is TGTGCCAGCAGTTACTCCAGAAATAGCAATCAGCCCCAGCATTTT.

The chain uses TRBV2 and TRBJ1-1; the match to TRBD1 covers 10 bases. The junction had 1 base not matched to a gene; V was cut back by 4 bases and J by 5 bases. The CDR3 sequence is 13 residues long. Per the germline V gene, CDR1 is SNHLY and CDR2 is FYNNEI. The CDR3 DNA reads as TGTGCCAGCAGTGGGGACAGGGGAACTGAAGCTTTCTTT. Protein sequence: CASSGDRGTEAFF.

This chain uses TRBV4-3 with TRBJ1-2, with no clear D. The CDR3 covers 16 residues. Germline V gene data show CDR1 as LGHNA and CDR2 as YSLEER. Trimming pared 0 bases from V and 3 bases from J, leaving 14 bases between. CDR3 amino acids: CASSQDMAGIDYGYTF. The CDR3 nucleotides are TGCGCCAGCAGCCAAGATATGGCAGGAATAGACTATGGCTACACCTTC.

The V call is TRBV30, the J call TRBJ1-5, with a tentative D call TRBD1 (6 bases). The CDR3 has 13 residues. The germline gives CDR1 GTSNPN, CDR2 SVGIG (reference sequence). The V end was cut by 5 bases, the J end by 6 bases, with 14 bases between. Here the CDR3 DNA reads TGTGCCTGGTCCCGGGGGGGCGGTCAGCCCCAGCATTTT. Residues: CAWSRGGGQPQHF.

V usage is TRBV12-5 and J usage is TRBJ1-1; the D gene is possibly TRBD1 (5 bases). The CDR3 loop spans 14 amino acids. Trimming stripped 2 bases from V and 3 bases from J, with 10 bases between. Germline values: CDR1 LGHNT, CDR2 FRNRAP. The CDR3 DNA reads as TGTGCTAGTGGTTTGATGGACACTTACACTGAAGCTTTCTTT. Protein: CASGLMDTYTEAFF. Full variable domain (outside the CDR3, taken from reference TRBV12-5 and TRBJ1-1): DARVTQTPRHKVTEMGQEVTMRCQPILGHNTVFWYRQTMMQGLELLAYFRNRAPLDDSGMPKDRFSAEMPDATLATLKIQPSEPRDSAVYFCASGLMDTYTEAFFGQGTRLTVV.

This clone was detected once. This sequence joins TRBV7-9 and TRBJ1-4, with 8 bases fitting TRBD1. This CDR3 has 15 residues. Germline CDR1 is SEHNR and CDR2 is FQNEAQ (reference sequence). The trim removed 5 bases at V and 5 bases at J, leaving 7 bases unmatched. For the CDR3, the DNA is TGTGCCAGCAGCCCACAGGGGGGGCCGAATGAAAAACTGTTTTTT. Encoded protein: CASSPQGGPNEKLFF.

This clone was seen just once. The chain uses TRBV14 and TRBJ2-7, with a possible D match to TRBD2 (5 bases). The CDR3 length is 17 residues. Trimming pared 4 bases from V and 0 bases from J, leaving 19 bases between. Germline values: CDR1 SGHDN, CDR2 FVKESK. The CDR3, as DNA: TGTGCCAGCAGCCCCGTTCGGAGGAGAAGTGACTCCTACGAGCAGTACTTC. Protein product: CASSPVRRRSDSYEQYF.

The rearrangement joins TRBV2 to TRBJ2-3, with D tentatively TRBD1 (5 bases). Germline V gene data show CDR1 as SNHLY and CDR2 as FYNNEI. CDR3 length: 17 residues. V gave up 2 bases and J gave up 3 bases, with 18 bases separating them. CDR3 protein: CASSETPAGPPTDTQYF. CDR3 bases: TGTGCCAGCAGTGAAACCCCGGCAGGGCCCCCAACAGATACGCAGTATTTT.

Only one count was recorded for this clone. This chain uses TRBV30 with TRBJ2-7, with D possibly matching TRBD2 (6 bases). Germline CDR1 GTSNPN, CDR2 SVGIG (reference sequence). With 4 bases removed from V and 0 bases from J, the gap between germline ends came to 10 bases. The CDR3 sequence is 13 residues long. The CDR3 is CAWTRDSSYEQYF. The DNA of the CDR3 is TGTGCCTGGACCCGGGACTCCTCCTACGAGCAGTACTTC.

A single count supports this clone. The chain links TRBV13 to TRBJ1-1; D is undetermined. The CDR3 has 13 residues. V was clipped by 5 bases and J by 4 bases, with 11 bases between them. Germline V lookup: CDR1 PRHDT, CDR2 FYEKMQ (reference sequence). CDR3 DNA sequence: TGTGCCAGCAGCCGAGAGGGCGGCACTGAAGCTTTCTTT. Amino acids: CASSREGGTEAFF.

The chain employs TRBV13 and TRBJ1-1; 8 bases match TRBD1. The CDR3 contains 13 residues. The germline CDR1 and CDR2 sequences are PRHDT and FYEKMQ (reference sequence). Trimming removed 5 bases from V and 5 bases from J; junction bases left unmatched: 4. As DNA, the CDR3 is TGTGCCAGCAGCCCGGACAGGGATACTGAAGCTTTCTTT. Residues: CASSPDRDTEAFF.

This clone was observed a few times. The chain uses TRBV7-2 and TRBJ2-5; D perhaps matches TRBD2 (6 bases). CDR1 SGHTA and CDR2 FQGNSA come from the germline V gene. The length of the CDR3 is 15 residues. The V end was cut by 5 bases, the J end by 5 bases, with 18 bases between. The CDR3 protein is CASSTRTNLAETQYF. For the CDR3, the DNA is TGTGCCAGCAGCACACGGACTAATTTGGCGGAGACCCAGTACTTC.

V is TRBV30 and J is TRBJ2-7; TRBD2 matches at 12 bases. J gave up 2 bases and V 5 bases, and 16 bases lay outside the gene matches. The CDR3 extends over 18 amino acids. Germline CDR1 and CDR2: GTSNPN and SVGIG (reference sequence). The CDR3 DNA is TGTGCCTGGGGAGACAGGGGACTAGCGGGCCTCCGGACCTACGAGCAGTACTTC. It yields the protein CAWGDRGLAGLRTYEQYF.

The V and J genes are TRBV19 and TRBJ1-2; the match to TRBD1 covers 8 bases. The junction had 13 bases not matched to a gene; V was cut back by 6 bases and J by 7 bases. The germline gives CDR1 LNHDA, CDR2 SQIVND (reference sequence). The CDR3 covers 15 residues. This CDR3 is CASSLTTGAEGGYTF. CDR3 in DNA: TGTGCCAGTAGCCTAACGACAGGGGCTGAAGGTGGCTACACCTTC.

V usage is TRBV7-3 and J usage is TRBJ2-7; possibly TRBD1 for D (5 bases). V gave up 5 bases and J gave up 7 bases, with 15 bases separating them. Germline V gene sequence: CDR1 SGHTA, CDR2 FQGTGA. The CDR3 sequence is 13 residues long. CDR3 protein: CASSQDTGREQYF. The CDR3 DNA is TGTGCCAGCAGCCAGGACACCGGTCGGGAGCAGTACTTC.

A few counts support this clone. V is TRBV18 and J is TRBJ1-3; D not certain. There are 15 residues in the CDR3. With 6 bases removed from V and 8 bases from J, the gap between germline ends came to 20 bases. CDR1 KGHSH and CDR2 LQKENI come from the germline V gene. The DNA for the CDR3 is TGTGCCAGCTCCGGCGTCAGACATCGAGAACACACCATATATTTT. It yields the protein CASSGVRHREHTIYF.

This clone was counted a few times. The J gene is TRBJ2-3, the V gene TRBV28, with D possibly matching TRBD1 (6 bases). Germline V gene data show CDR1 as MDHEN and CDR2 as SYDVKM. The CDR3 sequence is 15 residues long. The V and J ends lost 3 bases and 0 bases respectively, with 10 bases between them. DNA for the CDR3: TGTGCCAGCAGTTTCGGACAGCCTAGCACAGATACGCAGTATTTT. Translated, it gives CASSFGQPSTDTQYF. The variable domain in full, with the rest retrieved from reference TRBV28 and TRBJ2-3, is DVKVTQSSRYLVKRTGEKVFLECVQDMDHENMFWYRQDPGLGLRLIYFSYDVKMKEKGDIPEGYSVSREKKERFSLILESASTNQTSMYLCASSFGQPSTDTQYFGPGTRLTVL.

CDR3 nucleotides: TGTGCCAGCAGTGGGTCGGGGAACCTTGCTAGCTCCTATAATTCACCCCTCCACTTT. It specifies CASSGSGNLASSYNSPLHF. The chain couples TRBV6-1 to TRBJ1-6; D is undetermined. The germline V and J ends were trimmed by 4 bases and 0 bases, with 19 bases remaining between them. The CDR3 extends over 19 amino acids. The germline gives CDR1 MNHNS, CDR2 SASEGT.